Sequencing of this T cell receptor beta chain was carried out in a study of shared clonotypes between healthy human individuals. Concerning this clone: Its antigen is undetermined.

Whole-study findings and limits: Sequencing depth was a factor that was expected to affect clonotype sharing among donors. Sampling covered blood only; tissue repertoires likely differ.

Unsorted PBMC DNA underwent sequencing on ten immunoSEQ deep assay plates. The protocol was immunoSEQ multiplex PCR, while the TCRdb copy is restricted to in-frame clones and leaves out a portion. Found here are around 510,000 clones, around 81% of them singletons; the top ten hold 12%. Some 90 million PBMCs went into genomic DNA for unsorted samples. Germline V lookup: CDR1 SGHNT, CDR2 YYREEE (reference sequence). V was pared by 0 bases and J by 9 bases, with 15 bases between. The CDR3 extends over 14 amino acids. V gene TRBV5-4 combines with J gene TRBJ1-2; D call uncertain. This clonotype was obtained from a woman aged 40 to 50 in good health. Some clones in this sample may be carry-over from other donors' samples. Specimen: PBMCs. Written as DNA, the CDR3 is TGTGCCAGCAGCTTGGTGGGCCCCACTATGCGCTACACCTTC. It yields the protein CASSLVGPTMRYTF.